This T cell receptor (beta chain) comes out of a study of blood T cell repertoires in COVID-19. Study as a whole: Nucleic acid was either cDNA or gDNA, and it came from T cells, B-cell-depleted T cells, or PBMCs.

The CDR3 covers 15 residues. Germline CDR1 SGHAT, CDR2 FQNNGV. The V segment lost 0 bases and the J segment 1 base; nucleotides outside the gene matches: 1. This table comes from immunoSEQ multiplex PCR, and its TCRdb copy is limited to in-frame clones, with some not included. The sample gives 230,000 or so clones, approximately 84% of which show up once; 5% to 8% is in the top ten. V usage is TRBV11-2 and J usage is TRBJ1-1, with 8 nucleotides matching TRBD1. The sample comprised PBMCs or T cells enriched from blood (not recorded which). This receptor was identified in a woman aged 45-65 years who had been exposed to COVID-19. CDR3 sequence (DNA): TGTGCCAGCAGCTTAGAGGGGACAGGGAACACTGAAGCTTTCTTT. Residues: CASSLEGTGNTEAFF.